The 18 T cell receptor beta chains reported below all come from one sample, sequenced in a study of blood T cell repertoires in COVID-19. Produced via immunoSEQ multiplex PCR; TCRdb's table is partial and in-frame only. The sample includes roughly 200,000 clones, 80% to 90% of them seen just once. Sequenced: peripheral blood. The receptors were sampled from a man in his sixties with acute or convalescent COVID-19.

The chain is built from TRBV10-2 and TRBJ1-6, with D possibly TRBD1 on 5 matching bases. The V end lost 4 bases, the J end lost 11 bases, and 15 bases lay between the germline ends. The germline gives CDR1 WSHSY, CDR2 SAAADI. This CDR3 contains 14 residues. Here the CDR3 DNA reads TGCGCCAGCAGTGGAGCCAGGGAGGATCCACCCCTCCACTTT. Its protein is CASSGAREDPPLHF.

A word on this clone: Other nucleotide sequences from this sample produce the same CDR3. V gene TRBV29-1 combines with J gene TRBJ1-2; D is undetermined. The CDR3 loop spans 12 amino acids. Germline CDR1 and CDR2: SQVTM and ANQGSEA. V gave up 3 bases and J gave up 0 bases, with 5 bases separating them. CDR3 residues: CSVDGSNYGYTF. The CDR3 nucleotides are TGCAGCGTTGATGGCTCTAACTATGGCTACACCTTC. Supplemented by reference TRBV29-1 and TRBJ1-2, the full variable domain reads SAVISQKPSRDICQRGTSLTIQCQVDSQVTMMFWYRQQPGQSLTLIATANQGSEATYESGFVIDKFPISRPNLTFSTLTVSNMSPEDSSIYLCSVDGSNYGYTFGSGTRLTVV.

This chain links TRBV6-5 with TRBJ2-1, with D possibly TRBD2 on 5 matching bases. The V end was cut by 2 bases, the J end by 10 bases, with 12 bases between. The germline CDR1 and CDR2 sequences are MNHEY and SVGAGI. The CDR3 totals 13 residues. CDR3 residues: CASSYERRREQFF. The CDR3 coding sequence is TGTGCCAGCAGTTACGAGCGGAGGAGGGAGCAGTTCTTC.

The V and J genes are TRBV9 and TRBJ2-1; D is unclear. The CDR3 is 14 amino acids. Trimming took 4 bases from V and 4 from J, leaving 12 bases between them. Looked up from germline, CDR1 is SGDLS and CDR2 is YYNGEE. The CDR3 here is CASSFQTEYNEQFF. CDR3 sequence (DNA): TGTGCCAGCAGCTTTCAAACGGAGTACAATGAGCAGTTCTTC.

The gene calls are TRBV9 and TRBJ2-1; 12 nucleotides agree with TRBD2. The CDR3 spans 19 residues. Losses at the gene ends were 3 bases for V and 3 bases for J; bases not matched to a gene: 13. The germline V gene encodes CDR1 SGDLS and CDR2 YYNGEE. The CDR3 region is CASSGYGTSGSWGYNEQFF. In nucleotides, the CDR3 is TGTGCCAGCAGCGGATACGGGACTAGCGGGTCCTGGGGCTACAATGAGCAGTTCTTC.

The rearrangement joins TRBV10-3 to TRBJ2-1, with 7 positions matching TRBD2. Germline CDR1 reads ENHRY; CDR2 reads SYGVKD. The V and J ends lost 0 bases and 5 bases, in that order; junction bases with no gene match: 1. This CDR3 contains 14 residues. CDR3 DNA: TGTGCCATCAGTGAGTCGGGGACTAACAATGAGCAGTTCTTC. Its protein product is CAISESGTNNEQFF.

The chain carries TRBV19 and TRBJ1-1; D not certain. CDR3 length equals 12 residues. Trimming stripped 8 bases from V and 4 bases from J, with 11 bases between. The germline V gene has CDR1 LNHDA and CDR2 SQIVND (reference sequence). The CDR3, as DNA: TGTGCCAGTTGCGTAGTCCCCACTGAAGCTTTCTTT. This gives the protein CASCVVPTEAFF.

As DNA, the CDR3 is TGTGCCAGCAGTTTATCGGAATGGGACAGGGGAGGAGCTTTCTTT. It encodes CASSLSEWDRGGAFF. The chain uses TRBV27 and TRBJ1-1; 10 positions agree with TRBD1. CDR1 and CDR2 from the germline V gene are MNHEY and SMNVEV (reference sequence). The CDR3 loop spans 15 amino acids. Losses at the gene ends were 0 bases for V and 10 bases for J; bases not matched to a gene: 8.

The chain uses TRBV18 and TRBJ1-5; 7 nucleotides line up with TRBD1. Trimming cost V 5 bases and J 3 bases; bases outside gene matches: 7. The CDR3 has 15 amino acids. CDR1 KGHSH and CDR2 LQKENI come from the germline V gene. This CDR3 is CASSKSGTVNQPQHF. In DNA, the CDR3 is TGTGCCAGCTCAAAATCCGGGACAGTCAATCAGCCCCAGCATTTT.

The chain couples TRBV29-1 to TRBJ2-4; D is ambiguous. This CDR3 has 13 residues. Deletions cut 4 bases from V and 0 bases from J, with 7 bases between. The germline gives CDR1 SQVTM, CDR2 ANQGSEA. Here the CDR3 reads CSVVEPAKNIQYF. The CDR3 DNA reads as TGCAGCGTTGTCGAGCCAGCCAAAAACATTCAGTACTTC. Based on the CDR3 plus reference TRBV29-1 and TRBJ2-4, the full variable domain is SAVISQKPSRDICQRGTSLTIQCQVDSQVTMMFWYRQQPGQSLTLIATANQGSEATYESGFVIDKFPISRPNLTFSTLTVSNMSPEDSSIYLCSVVEPAKNIQYFGAGTRLSVL.

This rearrangement joins TRBV14 to TRBJ2-1; D not resolved. This CDR3 comprises 12 residues. Trimming left V 4 bases short and J 7 bases short, with 8 bases between. CDR1 is SGHDN and CDR2 is FVKESK in the germline V gene. CDR3: CASSPLRNEQFF. The DNA for the CDR3 is TGTGCCAGCAGCCCTCTACGGAATGAGCAGTTCTTC. The entire variable domain, with the rest obtained from reference TRBV14 and TRBJ2-1, is as follows: EAGVTQFPSHSVIEKGQTVTLRCDPISGHDNLYWYRRVMGKEIKFLLHFVKESKQDESGMPNNRFLAERTGGTYSTLKVQPAELEDSGVYFCASSPLRNEQFFGPGTRLTVL.

The V and J genes are TRBV4-2 and TRBJ2-7, with D maybe TRBD2 (6 bases). CDR1 and CDR2 (germline): LGHNA, YNFKEQ. Between the trimmed V and J ends, which lost 1 base and 3 bases, there was a span of 13 bases. This CDR3 has 15 residues. The chain's CDR3 is CASSQGGAGGYEQYF. The DNA of the CDR3 is TGTGCCAGCAGCCAAGGCGGGGCCGGGGGCTACGAGCAGTACTTC.

This clone was detected only once. The J gene is TRBJ2-1, the V gene TRBV3-1 (or the pseudogene TRBV3-2), with a possible D match to TRBD2 (6 bases). CDR1 is LGHDT and CDR2 is YNNKEL in the germline V gene (reference sequence). The V gene lost 0 bases and the J gene lost 9 bases, with 12 bases spanning the gap. CDR3 length: 14 residues. DNA for the CDR3: TGTGCCAGCAGCCAAGACGGGAGAGGAGGTGAGCAGTTCTTC. Amino acid sequence: CASSQDGRGGEQFF.

The chain links TRBV7-2 to TRBJ2-4, with D perhaps TRBD1 (6 bases). Germline V gives CDR1 SGHTA, CDR2 FQGNSA. CDR3 length: 17 amino acids. Trimming removed 2 bases at V and 0 bases at J, with 14 bases between. The CDR3 is CASSLRGQALAKNIQYF. CDR3 nucleotide sequence: TGTGCCAGCAGCTTAAGGGGACAAGCATTAGCCAAAAACATTCAGTACTTC.

This clone has a single count. V usage is TRBV3-1 (or the pseudogene TRBV3-2) and J usage is TRBJ2-5, with 8 bases matching TRBD1. The CDR3 has 14 residues. Germline-derived CDR1 and CDR2 are LGHDT and YNNKEL (reference sequence). Trimming took 4 bases from V and 5 from J; bases not matched to a gene: 6. The CDR3 nucleotides read TGTGCCAGCAGCCCTTACAACAGGGGGGAGACCCAGTACTTC. As protein: CASSPYNRGETQYF.

V and J are TRBV7-2 and TRBJ2-1; D unresolved. The CDR3 runs 15 residues. The germline gives CDR1 SGHTA, CDR2 FQGNSA. Between the trimmed V and J ends, which lost 0 bases and 3 bases, there was a span of 9 bases. In nucleotides, the CDR3 is TGTGCCAGCAGCTTAGCTTTTACAGACTACAATGAGCAGTTCTTC. It translates to CASSLAFTDYNEQFF. The whole variable domain, remainder taken from reference TRBV7-2 and TRBJ2-1, is GAGVSQSPSNKVTEKGKDVELRCDPISGHTALYWYRQSLGQGLEFLIYFQGNSAPDKSGLPSDRFSAERTGGSVSTLTIQRTQQEDSAVYLCASSLAFTDYNEQFFGPGTRLTVL.

The chain uses TRBV28 and TRBJ1-2, with a tentative D call TRBD1 (6 bases). CDR3 length: 14 amino acids. Germline lookup yields CDR1 MDHEN and CDR2 SYDVKM. V lost 4 bases, J lost 5 bases, and 14 bases lay in between. The CDR3 DNA is TGTGCCAGCAGTTACTCACAGGGCCTTTATGGCTACACCTTC. Encoded protein: CASSYSQGLYGYTF.

The chain uses TRBV27 and TRBJ2-1; 9 bases are shared with TRBD2. Trimming at V came to 1 base and at J to 3 bases, leaving 4 bases not matched to a gene. Germline V gives CDR1 MNHEY, CDR2 SMNVEV (reference sequence). The CDR3 is 16 amino acids. CDR3 in amino acids: CASSLYLAGDYNEQFF. CDR3 DNA sequence: TGTGCCAGCAGTTTATATTTAGCGGGAGACTACAATGAGCAGTTCTTC.